The clone carrying this TCR beta chain appeared a few times. Trimming took 0 bases from V and 6 from J, leaving 8 bases between them. CDR1 and CDR2 (germline): MNHEY, SMNVEV (reference sequence). This CDR3 has 13 amino acids. This sample is part of a study of CD8+ T cells in alopecia areata. Treatment meaning: oral pan-JAK inhibitor, 5-10 mg twice daily. From alopecia areata patients, lesional scalp punch biopsies and peripheral blood were collected. It was cDNA, reverse transcribed from extracted RNA, that served as the sequencing template. Clones were sequenced by immunoSEQ multiplex PCR, and TCRdb holds only the in-frame ones, with some missing. The table records about 180,000 clones, about 53% of them present only once.

The chain carries TRBV27 and TRBJ1-1; D gene uncertain. This clonotype originated in a human donor with alopecia areata. The sample consisted of CD8+ T cells sorted from blood, taken at week 24, from a patient treated with tofacitinib. The CDR3 DNA sequence: TGTGCCAGCAGTTTATCGCGGGTGGCTGAAGCTTTCTTT. It specifies CASSLSRVAEAFF.